This is a list of T cell receptor beta chains from one sample in a study of CD8 T cells in Susac syndrome. TCRdb re-called the immunoSEQ multiplex PCR reads through MiXCR, storing one row per CDR3 protein. The table includes about 60,000 distinct CDR3 sequences, more than 90% detected once. Sequencing was performed on CD8+ T cells from PBMCs. Receptors were obtained from a human donor in good health. Both conserved end residues are part of each CDR3. Expanded clones get a size class; other rows say once, few or many, or leave the size out.

abundance	v_gene	j_gene	CDR3aa
.	TRBV12-3/TRBV12-4	TRBJ1-2	CASSFGQGANYGYTF
.	TRBV6-1	TRBJ2-3	CASSPGYGTDTQYF
once	TRBV3-1	TRBJ1-2	CASSQVVPDRDPANYGYTF
.	TRBV4-1	TRBJ1-3	CASSPGPGDSGNTIYF
.	TRBV29-1	TRBJ2-7	CSVEIGPYEQYF
.	TRBV4-3	TRBJ2-3	CASSQERHPTDTQYF
.	TRBV2	TRBJ1-1	CASRARLQGLNTEAFF
.	TRBV3-1	TRBJ1-2	CASSPTSGYGYTF
.	TRBV7-9	TRBJ2-1	CASSSTSGAYNEQFF
few	TRBV7-2	TRBJ1-5	CASSLILASNQPQHF
few	TRBV6-5	TRBJ2-7	CASSPGQRYEQYF
.	TRBV6-5	TRBJ1-2	CASSYNEGGYGYTF
.	TRBV29-1	TRBJ2-1	CSVAPGTGNEQFF
.	TRBV19	TRBJ1-5	CASSSSFNQPQHF
.	TRBV27	TRBJ2-7	CASSLLQGADEQYF
.	TRBV13	TRBJ2-1	CASRWDSKANEQFF
.	TRBV12-3/TRBV12-4	TRBJ2-3	CASRGGFPKQYF
.	TRBV24-1	TRBJ2-1	CATSEGTGPSYNEQFF
.	TRBV19	TRBJ1-1	CASSEGAETEAFF
.	TRBV25-1	TRBJ2-7	CASSEWPQPYEQYF
.	TRBV12-3/TRBV12-4	TRBJ2-1	CASSSPGGPYNEQFF
.	TRBV27	TRBJ2-7	CASRIGTGSYEQYF
once	TRBV28	TRBJ2-1	CASSLGGGHDEQFF
.	TRBV15	TRBJ2-1	CATSTLPTGALYNEQFF
.	TRBV13	TRBJ1-2	CASSFQGGYTF
once	TRBV19	TRBJ1-2	CASYGYTF
.	TRBV9	TRBJ2-3	CASSTLAGGHTQYF
.	TRBV12-3/TRBV12-4	TRBJ1-2	CASSLGGGITNYGYTF
.	TRBV20-1	TRBJ1-4	CSARDLFRVGEKLFF
.	TRBV19	TRBJ2-7	CASSIGYAGTHSEQYF
.	TRBV28	TRBJ2-5	CASSLGGTPVETQYF
.	TRBV7-9	TRBJ2-1	CASSLVGGEDNEQFF
.	TRBV12-5	TRBJ2-2	CASAPLGGDTGELFF
.	TRBV6-6	TRBJ1-6	CASSTDGTATNSPLHF
.	TRBV12-3/TRBV12-4	TRBJ1-1	CASSPRSRVSGTEAFF
.	TRBV4-2	TRBJ2-4	CASSPLLNRASEGSKNIQYF
.	TRBV2	TRBJ2-2	CASISLQTGELLF
once	TRBV6-1	TRBJ2-3	CASSEGRGGTDTQYF
.	TRBV3-1	TRBJ1-5	CASSQRPLETASGQPQHF
.	TRBV20-1	TRBJ2-1	CSARPSGYYNEQFF
.	TRBV7-8	TRBJ2-2	CASSLLWGPGELFF
.	TRBV6-2/TRBV6-3	TRBJ2-1	CASGRGEQFF
.	TRBV19	TRBJ1-2	CASSMRGISDYGYTF
.	TRBV11-2	TRBJ2-1	CASSPSPLTSGAYYNEQFF
.	TRBV6-5	TRBJ2-2	CASSYSFLAGEAGELFF
once	TRBV4-1	TRBJ2-7	CASSQVAGGDYEQYF
.	TRBV4-1	TRBJ2-3	CASSQDGDTQYF
once	TRBV27	TRBJ2-5	CASSPLGSGETQYF
.	TRBV29-1	TRBJ1-2	CSVGRGYTF
once	TRBV6-5	TRBJ1-1	CASSYSEGNTEAFF
once	TRBV28	TRBJ2-3	CASSLSASGGADTQYF
.	TRBV20-1	TRBJ1-1	CSPRDGEAFF
.	TRBV7-9	TRBJ1-4	CASSSTLNRANEKLFF
.	TRBV19	TRBJ1-1	CAIIRATEAFF
.	TRBV11-2	TRBJ2-1	CASSSGPYGANNEQFF
.	TRBV2	TRBJ2-5	CASSVGTGVKETQYF
.	TRBV7-2	TRBJ2-7	CASSLAAGGGEQYF
once	TRBV4-3	TRBJ2-3	CASSQDRSITTSTDTQYF
.	TRBV6-5	TRBJ1-1	CASSYSMWVSGNTEAFF